This TCR beta chain was recorded in a study of regulatory T cells in long-lasting Graves disease. General study points: Compared with new cases, persistent Graves' patients showed reduced TCR diversity. Examination was confined to peripheral blood, excluding thyroid tissue.

The sample's time point: newly diagnosed GD, antithyroid drugs for less than 3 months. RNA from PBMCs was the source of the TCR library. Peripheral blood, at roughly 10 milliliters, went into EDTA tubes. This clonotype was recorded at least ten times. Its antigen remains unidentified. In building TCR beta libraries, iRepertoire HTBI primers were used together with Arm-PCR of CDR3 regions. In TCRdb, the multiplex PCR reads were re-called with MiXCR into one record per CDR3 protein. The sample includes hundreds of thousands of distinct CDR3 sequences, about 15% of them seen just once. In addition, the sample was reused for a study of T cells in Graves' hyperthyroidism and ophthalmopathy. From that study: A lack of ophthalmopathy progression within 18 months defined stable Graves' hyperthyroidism.

The clonotype comes from a woman between 40 and 55 years old with Graves disease. Here the sequenced sample was peripheral blood mononuclear cells (PBMCs), taken at new diagnosis, from a patient treated with antithyroid drugs.

The CDR3 sequence is CAWSTGSRNTIYF. DNA of the CDR3: TGTGCCTGGAGTACGGGGAGCCGAAACACCATATATTTT. V and J are TRBV30 and TRBJ1-3; D not certain. Trimming left V 2 bases short and J 5 bases short, with 10 bases between. There are 13 residues in the CDR3. The germline CDR1 and CDR2 sequences are GTSNPN and SVGIG (reference sequence).